This T cell receptor beta chain was sequenced in a study of blood T cell repertoires in COVID-19. CDR1 SNHLY and CDR2 FYNNEI come from the germline V gene. V was cut by 5 bases and J by 1 base, with 12 bases left in between. CDR3 length: 14 amino acids. Researchers sorted participants into cohorts using their self-reported clinical history. Authors' analysis steps: Amplification of reference gene primers provided the estimated nucleated cell counts. Here immunoSEQ multiplex PCR was the method, and the copy in TCRdb shows in-frame clones only, minus some. The DNA was the basis for D and trimming; V, J and clone size are from that table. The repertoire holds 250,000 to 300,000 clones, with about 88% as singletons.

This chain links TRBV2 with TRBJ2-7, with D perhaps TRBD1 (5 bases). The sample was PBMCs or T cells enriched from blood (not recorded which). The TCR sequence derives from a woman aged 60 to 75 in a cohort exposed to, infected with or recovered from COVID-19 (not recorded which). In DNA form, the CDR3 reads TGTGCCAGCAGTTTAGACAGTAATTCCTACGAGCAGTACTTC. This gives the protein CASSLDSNSYEQYF.